This entry concerns a single T cell receptor beta chain. Profiled with immunoSEQ multiplex PCR; TCRdb holds only in-frame clones, not every one. This sample has 150,000 to 200,000 clones, with about 89% found just once. The data stem from a study of cytomegalovirus exposure and HLA in healthy donors. The material sequenced was PBMCs. The TCR was taken from a young woman in good health and CMV-seropositive.

The CDR3 region has the DNA TGTGCCAGCAGCGTAGAAGCGGAAAGCGGGAGAGATAGGCAGTACTTC. It yields the protein CASSVEAESGRDRQYF. The J gene is TRBJ2-7, the V gene TRBV9, with 8 bases lining up with TRBD2. The germline gives CDR1 SGDLS, CDR2 YYNGEE. This CDR3 has 16 residues. V was clipped by 0 bases and J by 9 bases; unmatched bases: 14.